This is a list of T cell receptor beta chains from one sample in a study of T cells in Graves' hyperthyroidism and ophthalmopathy. Via MiXCR, TCRdb re-called the multiplex PCR reads, giving one row per CDR3 protein. The sample contains 550,000 to 700,000 distinct CDR3 sequences, 46% of which appear only once. The sample comprised peripheral blood or thyroid tissue (not recorded which). The receptors derive from an adult woman with Graves' disease, either hyperthyroidism or ophthalmopathy (not recorded which). CDR3s include the opening cysteine and the closing phenylalanine or tryptophan. D genes are given only for firm matches. Only part of the rows carry a size: once, few, many, or a class if the clone is expanded.

>TRBJ2-7|TRBD2|once|TRBV29-1
CSPRLAGGVLSEQYF
TGCAGCCCCAGACTAGCGGGAGGGGTTCTCTCCGAGCAGTACTTC
>TRBJ2-7|NA|many|TRBV5-1
CASSIQPGQNYEQYF
TGCGCCAGCAGCATACAACCAGGCCAAAACTACGAGCAGTACTTC
>TRBJ1-5|TRBD1|NA|TRBV10-3
CAISDSLDRVGWPQHF
TGTGCCATCAGTGACAGCTTGGACAGGGTTGGGTGGCCCCAGCATTTT
>TRBJ1-6|TRBD1|few|TRBV7-9
CASTRDSDSPLHF
TGTGCCAGCACCCGGGACAGCGATTCACCCCTCCACTTT
>TRBJ1-2|NA|NA|TRBV3-1
CASSQDLRAVYGYTF
TGTGCCAGCAGCCAAGATTTGAGGGCGGTATATGGCTACACCTTC
>TRBJ2-7|TRBD1|NA|TRBV29-1
CSVELDRSSYEQYF
TGCAGCGTTGAGCTGGACAGGAGCTCCTACGAGCAGTACTTC
>TRBJ1-2|TRBD1|NA|TRBV7-2
CASSPRGLTGNTF
TGTGCCAGCAGCCCTAGGGGGCTTACTGGAAACACCTTC
>TRBJ2-7|TRBD1|few|TRBV28
CASSQYGTGDHEQYF
TGTGCCAGCAGCCAATACGGGACAGGGGACCACGAGCAGTACTTC
>TRBJ2-7|TRBD2|NA|TRBV20-1
CSARPVGGTSGLNEQYF
TGCAGTGCTAGACCAGTGGGGGGGACTAGCGGCCTCAATGAGCAGTACTTC
>TRBJ1-1|NA|many|TRBV6-5
CASSGQSTGMNTEAFF
TGTGCCAGCAGTGGCCAATCCACAGGGATGAACACTGAAGCTTTCTTT
>TRBJ1-6|NA|many|TRBV5-1
CASSLVDRNSPLHF
TGCGCCAGCAGCTTGGTGGACAGAAATTCACCCCTCCACTTT
>TRBJ2-7|NA|many|TRBV11-2
CASSLTLNLKNF
TGTGCCAGCAGCTTAACATTAAATTTGAAAAACTTC
>TRBJ1-1|NA|many|TRBV25-1
CASSVGRFRLTEAFF
TGTGCCAGCAGTGTAGGCCGCTTTCGGCTCACTGAAGCTTTCTTT
>TRBJ1-1|NA|few|TRBV29-1
CSVKDSNTEAFF
TGCAGCGTTAAGGACTCGAACACTGAAGCTTTCTTT
>TRBJ1-5|NA|NA|TRBV20-1
CSARDRWQGQGPQHF
TGCAGTGCTAGAGATAGGTGGCAGGGACAAGGGCCCCAGCATTTT
>TRBJ1-3|NA|NA|TRBV28
CATSYGPETIYF
TGTGCCACCAGTTATGGGCCTGAGACCATATATTTT
>TRBJ2-5|NA|many|TRBV9
CASSVGAAKETQYF
TGTGCCAGCAGCGTAGGCGCGGCTAAAGAGACCCAGTACTTC
>TRBJ2-5|TRBD2|NA|TRBV2
CVLRAGGRETQYF
TGTGTCCTCCGGGCGGGAGGCCGGGAGACCCAGTACTTC
>TRBJ1-5|NA|few|TRBV30
CAWSPKGAGSYQPQHF
TGTGCCTGGAGTCCCAAAGGGGCGGGATCGTATCAGCCCCAGCATTTT
>TRBJ1-4|NA|many|TRBV5-1
CASSLLGDGATNEKLFF
TGCGCCAGCAGCTTATTAGGGGACGGAGCAACTAATGAAAAACTGTTTTTT
>TRBJ1-5|TRBD1|NA|TRBV4-1
CASSPWVLRTGSNQPQHF
TGCGCCAGCAGCCCATGGGTTTTGAGGACAGGGAGTAATCAGCCCCAGCATTTT
>TRBJ1-1|NA|NA|TRBV29-1
CSVESQIGTEAFF
TGCAGCGTTGAGAGTCAGATTGGCACTGAAGCTTTCTTT
>TRBJ2-7|NA|NA|TRBV19
CASSIGQSYEQYF
TGTGCCAGTAGTATCGGACAGTCCTACGAGCAGTACTTC
>TRBJ2-6|TRBD1|NA|TRBV20-1
CSARSGTGGSGANVLTF
TGCAGTGCTAGATCCGGGACAGGGGGCTCTGGGGCCAACGTCCTGACTTTC
>TRBJ2-7|TRBD2|NA|TRBV6-1
CASSAVAGDYEQYF
TGTGCCAGCAGTGCGGTAGCGGGAGACTACGAGCAGTACTTC
>TRBJ1-1|NA|many|TRBV5-1
CASSSGTNTEAFF
TGCGCCAGCAGCTCCGGGACAAACACTGAAGCTTTCTTT
>TRBJ1-5|TRBD1|many|TRBV19
CASSTRTGRVNSNQPQHF
TGTGCCAGTAGTACAAGGACAGGGCGTGTTAATAGCAATCAGCCCCAGCATTTT
>TRBJ1-5|NA|many|TRBV2
CASSRDPGQPQHF
TGTGCCAGCAGCAGGGACCCCGGACAGCCCCAGCATTTT
>TRBJ2-7|NA|NA|TRBV6-5
CASSSPLRSGSYEQYF
TGTGCCAGCAGTTCCCCCTTACGAAGCGGCTCCTACGAGCAGTACTTC
>TRBJ1-1|NA|few|TRBV7-2
CASSTVVRNTEAFF
TGTGCCAGCAGCACAGTAGTCAGGAACACTGAAGCTTTCTTT
>TRBJ1-3|TRBD1|few|TRBV29-1
CSVEEQGRNTIYF
TGCAGCGTTGAAGAACAGGGGCGGAACACCATATATTTT
>TRBJ1-6|TRBD1|NA|TRBV7-9
CASSRQGDNSPLHF
TGTGCCAGCAGCCGACAGGGTGATAATTCACCCCTCCACTTT
>TRBJ1-2|NA|many|TRBV4-2
CASSQGAGGYTF
TGTGCCAGCAGCCAAGGGGCGGGTGGCTACACCTTC
>TRBJ1-1|NA|few|TRBV12-3/TRBV12-4
CASSSITEAFF
TGTGCCAGCAGTTCCATCACTGAAGCTTTCTTT
>TRBJ2-1|NA|NA|TRBV9
CASNVGTDNNEQFF
TGTGCCAGCAATGTGGGGACTGATAACAATGAGCAGTTCTTC
>TRBJ1-6|TRBD1|NA|TRBV20-1
CSYRGQGEHSPLHF
TGCAGTTATCGTGGGCAGGGGGAGCACTCACCCCTCCACTTT
>TRBJ2-7|TRBD2|NA|TRBV2
CASSERRTSYEQYF
TGTGCCAGCAGTGAGCGTCGGACTAGCTACGAGCAGTACTTC
>TRBJ2-5|NA|NA|TRBV2
CAAGTAQETQYF
TGTGCCGCGGGGACAGCTCAAGAGACCCAGTACTTC
>TRBJ2-5|NA|many|TRBV13
CASSLGRGIQETQYF
TGTGCCAGCAGCTTAGGCCGGGGAATCCAAGAGACCCAGTACTTC
>TRBJ2-5|TRBD2|NA|TRBV5-1
CASSKAGNQETQYF
TGCGCCAGCAGCAAAGCGGGAAACCAAGAGACCCAGTACTTC
>TRBJ2-7|NA|many|TRBV11-2
CASSFGRDSYEQYF
TGTGCCAGCAGCTTTGGCAGGGACTCCTACGAGCAGTACTTC
>TRBJ1-1|NA|NA|TRBV3-1
CASSQEEVTEAFF
TGTGCCAGCAGCCAGGAGGAAGTAACTGAAGCTTTCTTT
>TRBJ1-1|NA|once|TRBV7-9
CASMYSAGNTEAFF
TGTGCCAGCATGTATTCCGCCGGGAACACTGAAGCTTTCTTT
>TRBJ2-6|NA|few|TRBV7-6
CASSFKASGANVLTF
TGTGCCAGCAGCTTCAAGGCTTCTGGGGCCAACGTCCTGACTTTC
>TRBJ1-2|NA|NA|TRBV7-9
CASSHHGRTNNYGYTF
TGCGCCAGCAGCCACCACGGACGGACCAATAACTATGGCTACACCTTC
>TRBJ1-2|NA|NA|TRBV12-3/TRBV12-4
CASSWPGASGYTF
TGTGCCAGCAGTTGGCCGGGAGCGAGTGGCTACACCTTC
>TRBJ2-5|TRBD1|NA|TRBV7-2
CASSSGTGGARETQYF
TGTGCCAGCAGCTCCGGGACAGGGGGCGCGAGGGAGACCCAGTACTTC
>TRBJ1-1|NA|many|TRBV2
CASSVQGEAEAFF
TGTGCCAGCAGCGTACAGGGAGAGGCTGAAGCTTTCTTT
>TRBJ1-2|TRBD1|NA|TRBV29-1
CSVPGQGVNGYTF
TGCAGCGTCCCGGGACAGGGGGTGAATGGCTACACCTTC
>TRBJ2-5|NA|NA|TRBV29-1
CSVETGQETQYF
TGCAGCGTTGAAACCGGACAAGAGACCCAGTACTTC
>TRBJ1-2|NA|NA|TRBV2
CASSAGGQYGYTF
TGTGCCAGCAGTGCTGGGGGGCAATATGGCTACACCTTC
>TRBJ2-5|TRBD2|many|TRBV20-1
CSARTSEAVTQYF
TGCAGTGCCAGGACTAGCGAGGCGGTGACCCAGTACTTC
>TRBJ2-3|TRBD2|many|TRBV5-1
CASSPGLAGFTDTQYF
TGCGCCAGCAGCCCTGGACTAGCGGGGTTCACAGATACGCAGTATTTT